Each of the 16 T cell receptor beta chains below was sequenced from the same sample in a study of siplizumab effects on memory and regulatory T cells (dated by TCRdb to 2018 to 2020). Library preparation employed the immunoSEQ multiplex PCR assay. TCRdb retrieved this table from immuneACCESS and kept in-frame rearrangements only. Not all clones are present; in checked studies, unresolved V genes account for under half, and no reason is known for the remainder. The sample has roughly 69,000 clones on record, roughly 83% of them singletons. The ten largest account for around 3.8% of the sample. Specimen: memory CD4+ T cells sorted from blood. According to the study, the label for this sample's cell subset or site signals: unstimulated CD4+ memory T cells. The receptors derive from a human donor in good health.

The gene calls are TRBV9 and TRBJ2-7, with 10 positions matching TRBD2. Trimming removed 4 bases from V and 5 bases from J; junction bases left unmatched: 18. Germline V gene lookup returns CDR1 SGDLS and CDR2 YYNGEE. The CDR3 spans 18 residues. CDR3 DNA sequence: TGTGCCAGCAGCTCAAGCACCCCCGGATCTAGCGGGAGACACGAGCAGTACTTC. Residues: CASSSSTPGSSGRHEQYF.

The rearrangement links TRBV6-6 to TRBJ2-1; unclear D gene. Trimming cost V 2 bases and J 7 bases, with 0 bases left between them. This CDR3 has 10 amino acids. Germline assignment: CDR1 MNHNY and CDR2 SVGAGI (reference sequence). The CDR3 sequence is CASSYNEQFF. The CDR3 nucleotides are TGTGCCAGCAGTTACAATGAGCAGTTCTTC.

V usage is TRBV5-6 and J usage is TRBJ2-1, with TRBD2 matching over 10 bases. Per the germline V gene, CDR1 is SGHDT and CDR2 is YYEEEE. CDR3 length equals 16 residues. V shed 1 base and J 7 bases; nucleotides not matched to a gene: 8. As DNA, the CDR3 is TGTGCCAGCAGCTTGTCTCTAGCGGGAGCAGGGAATGAGCAGTTCTTC. Encoded protein: CASSLSLAGAGNEQFF.

The chain links TRBV28 to TRBJ2-6, with 9 nucleotides matching TRBD1. From germline, CDR1 is MDHEN and CDR2 SYDVKM. The CDR3 is 17 amino acids. With 8 bases clipped from V and 2 bases from J, the junction kept 10 bases outside the gene matches. The CDR3 is CASEGATGGAGANVLTF. The CDR3 nucleotides are TGTGCCAGCGAGGGCGCTACAGGGGGCGCTGGGGCCAACGTCCTGACTTTC.

The chain joins TRBV14 to TRBJ2-7, with TRBD2 matching over 11 bases. The V and J ends lost 4 bases and 1 base, in that order; junction bases with no gene match: 0. The CDR3 has 14 residues. Germline CDR1 and CDR2: SGHDN and FVKESK. CDR3 amino acids: CASSRLAGSYEQYF. CDR3 DNA sequence: TGTGCCAGCAGCCGACTAGCGGGATCCTACGAGCAGTACTTC. The full variable domain, its missing parts supplied by reference TRBV14 and TRBJ2-7, is EAGVTQFPSHSVIEKGQTVTLRCDPISGHDNLYWYRRVMGKEIKFLLHFVKESKQDESGMPNNRFLAERTGGTYSTLKVQPAELEDSGVYFCASSRLAGSYEQYFGPGTRLTVT.

This clone came up once. V is TRBV5-1 and J is TRBJ2-7; 7 bases match TRBD1. Trimming cost V 5 bases and J 0 bases; bases outside gene matches: 5. This CDR3 spans 14 amino acids. CDR1 SGHRS and CDR2 YFSETQ come from the germline V gene. CDR3 protein: CASRLGQFSYEQYF. The DNA for the CDR3 is TGCGCCAGCAGGCTGGGACAGTTCTCCTACGAGCAGTACTTC.

V and J are TRBV2 and TRBJ2-7, with D possibly matching TRBD1 (5 bases). Germline assignment: CDR1 SNHLY and CDR2 FYNNEI. The CDR3 totals 12 residues. The germline V and J ends were trimmed by 6 bases and 7 bases, with 13 bases remaining between them. The CDR3 DNA is TGTGCCAGCAGAGACAGCCATACGGAGCAGTACTTC. Translated, it gives CASRDSHTEQYF.

The CDR3 sequence is CASRGQGNEKLFF. The DNA for the CDR3 is TGTGCCAGCAGGGGCCAGGGTAATGAAAAACTGTTTTTT. The genes are TRBV27 and TRBJ1-4, with TRBD1 as a possible D gene (5 bases). Per germline, CDR1 MNHEY and CDR2 SMNVEV (reference sequence). The V and J ends lost 6 bases and 4 bases respectively, with 9 bases between them. CDR3 length: 13 residues.

V is TRBV2 and J is TRBJ1-4, with 8 bases lining up with TRBD1. The CDR3 is made up of 14 amino acids. The germline CDR1 and CDR2 sequences are SNHLY and FYNNEI. The V segment lost 4 bases and the J segment 5 bases; nucleotides outside the gene matches: 3. CDR3 in amino acids: CASSARTGNEKLFF. Written as DNA, the CDR3 is TGTGCCAGCAGTGCCCGGACAGGGAATGAAAAACTGTTTTTT.

The chain employs TRBV5-1 and TRBJ2-4; possible D gene TRBD1, 6 bases. The CDR3 is 14 residues long. The V gene lost 4 bases and the J gene lost 8 bases, with 16 bases spanning the gap. In germline, CDR1 is SGHRS, CDR2 YFSETQ. The CDR3 DNA is TGCGCCAGCAGCACCTCAGGGACATCGGACATTCAGTACTTC. Encoded protein: CASSTSGTSDIQYF.

The chain couples TRBV2 to TRBJ1-5; D is unresolved. Trimming cost V 7 bases and J 5 bases, with 12 bases left between them. The germline CDR1 and CDR2 sequences are SNHLY and FYNNEI. This CDR3 is 13 amino acids long. In DNA, the CDR3 is TGTGCCAGCAATGTATGGAGCGATCAGCCCCAGCATTTT. Protein product: CASNVWSDQPQHF.

The chain joins TRBV7-6 to TRBJ2-7; 7 bases align to TRBD2. CDR1 is SGHVS and CDR2 is FNYEAQ in the germline V gene. CDR3 size: 13 residues. J was trimmed by 9 bases and V by 4 bases; bases with no gene match: 9. CDR3 amino acids: CASSSSGLWGQYF. For the CDR3, the DNA is TGTGCCAGCAGCTCTAGCGGCCTTTGGGGGCAGTACTTC.

The rearrangement links TRBV29-1 to TRBJ2-7, with D possibly being TRBD1 or TRBD2 (5 bases each). The CDR3 is 14 residues long. Germline CDR1 SQVTM, CDR2 ANQGSEA. Trimming took off 5 bases at V and 0 bases at J, with 14 bases between the two ends. The CDR3 DNA reads as TGCAGCGTTCGCTTTGGGGCGGGCTCCTACGAGCAGTACTTC. It yields the protein CSVRFGAGSYEQYF.

This sequence joins TRBV6-5 and TRBJ1-2, with TRBD1 matching 8 bases. Unmatched junction bases numbered 9, after V lost 2 bases and J lost 7 bases. CDR1 MNHEY and CDR2 SVGAGI come from the germline V gene. The CDR3 has 15 residues. The CDR3 sequence: CASSYGQGALSGYTF. The DNA of the CDR3 is TGTGCCAGCAGTTACGGGCAGGGGGCGCTGAGTGGCTACACCTTC.

The chain recombines TRBV13 with TRBJ2-7; D might be TRBD2 (6 bases). There are 15 residues in the CDR3. Germline CDR1 and CDR2: PRHDT and FYEKMQ (reference sequence). The V end lost 2 bases, the J end lost 3 bases, and 14 bases lay between the germline ends. The CDR3 spells CASSLNTGVFYEQYF. CDR3 coding DNA: TGTGCCAGCAGCTTAAATACGGGGGTTTTCTACGAGCAGTACTTC. Looking up the rest from reference TRBV13 and TRBJ2-7 gives the full variable domain: AAGVIQSPRHLIKEKRETATLKCYPIPRHDTVYWYQQGPGQDPQFLISFYEKMQSDKGSIPDRFSAQQFSDYHSELNMSSLELGDSALYFCASSLNTGVFYEQYFGPGTRLTVT.

The gene calls are TRBV29-1 and TRBJ2-1; D is tentatively TRBD1 or TRBD2 (5 bases each). V lost 3 bases, J lost 0 bases, and 12 bases lay in between. Germline CDR1 is SQVTM and CDR2 is ANQGSEA. The CDR3 runs to 15 residues. The DNA of the CDR3 is TGCAGCGTTGATGGTCGGGGACGCTCCTACAATGAGCAGTTCTTC. Amino acid sequence: CSVDGRGRSYNEQFF.